The rows below give T cell receptor beta chains drawn from one sample of a study of shared T cell receptors in the human thymus. Sequencing was performed with immunoSEQ multiplex PCR; in TCRdb, only in-frame clones are kept and a portion is missing. The sample lists roughly 710,000 clones, approximately 85% occurring once. This sample was also put to use in a study of human thymus T cells.

The sequenced sample was thymocytes. These receptors were collected from a girl under three years old with a congenital heart defect. CDR3s include the opening cysteine and the closing phenylalanine or tryptophan. D genes are given only for firm matches. Not every row has a clone size; where given, it reads once, few, many or a size class.

j_call: TRBJ2-5
d_call: -
clone_size: -
v_call: TRBV7-8
cdr3_aa: CASSLGGRVRETQYF
cdr3_nt: TGTGCCAGCAGCTTAGGCGGCAGGGTTCGGGAGACCCAGTACTTC

j_call: TRBJ2-5
d_call: -
clone_size: -
v_call: TRBV11-3
cdr3_aa: CASSQTASAGTQYF
cdr3_nt: TGTGCCAGCAGCCAAACAGCGTCCGCGGGGACCCAGTACTTC

j_call: TRBJ1-6
d_call: -
clone_size: -
v_call: TRBV5-6
cdr3_aa: CASSLDRDDSPLHF
cdr3_nt: TGTGCCAGCAGCTTGGACAGGGATGATTCACCCCTCCACTTT

j_call: TRBJ1-5
d_call: -
clone_size: -
v_call: TRBV6-1
cdr3_aa: CASSESVGGRNQPQHF
cdr3_nt: TGTGCCAGCAGTGAATCTGTAGGGGGACGCAATCAGCCCCAGCATTTT

j_call: TRBJ2-5
d_call: -
clone_size: -
v_call: TRBV12-5
cdr3_aa: CASAQGYLTNETQYF
cdr3_nt: TGTGCTAGTGCCCAGGGATACCTTACAAATGAGACCCAGTACTTC

j_call: TRBJ2-1
d_call: -
clone_size: -
v_call: TRBV7-3
cdr3_aa: CASSLRGASSYNEQFF
cdr3_nt: TGTGCCAGCAGCTTAAGAGGCGCGAGCTCCTACAATGAGCAGTTCTTC

j_call: TRBJ2-7
d_call: -
clone_size: -
v_call: TRBV27
cdr3_aa: CASSRPSGWGDYEQYF
cdr3_nt: TGTGCCAGCAGTCGCCCTAGTGGGTGGGGGGACTACGAGCAGTACTTC

j_call: TRBJ1-5
d_call: -
clone_size: -
v_call: TRBV4-1
cdr3_aa: CASSQDQGKTNSNQPQHF
cdr3_nt: TGCGCCAGCAGCCAAGATCAGGGGAAAACTAATAGCAATCAGCCCCAGCATTTT

j_call: TRBJ1-4
d_call: TRBD1
clone_size: -
v_call: TRBV28
cdr3_aa: CASSPRRTGAGNEKLFF
cdr3_nt: TGTGCCAGCAGCCCCCGCCGGACAGGGGCAGGGAATGAAAAACTGTTTTTT

j_call: TRBJ2-7
d_call: -
clone_size: -
v_call: TRBV6-6
cdr3_aa: CASSGPDKPDRYEQYF
cdr3_nt: TGTGCCAGCAGTGGCCCCGACAAGCCCGATCGATACGAGCAGTACTTC

j_call: TRBJ2-5
d_call: TRBD1
clone_size: -
v_call: TRBV19
cdr3_aa: CATRDRGRPGETQYF
cdr3_nt: TGTGCCACCCGGGACAGGGGGCGCCCCGGGGAGACCCAGTACTTC

j_call: TRBJ1-1
d_call: -
clone_size: -
v_call: TRBV14
cdr3_aa: CASSQDYGVTGYTEAFF
cdr3_nt: TGTGCCAGCAGCCAAGACTACGGGGTAACAGGGTACACTGAAGCTTTCTTT

j_call: TRBJ1-2
d_call: -
clone_size: -
v_call: TRBV4-1
cdr3_aa: CASSQELPGPYGYTF
cdr3_nt: TGCGCCAGCAGCCAAGAGTTGCCAGGGCCCTATGGCTACACCTTC

j_call: TRBJ2-7
d_call: TRBD1
clone_size: -
v_call: TRBV5-1
cdr3_aa: CASSLEGTGFYEQYF
cdr3_nt: TGCGCCAGCAGCTTGGAGGGGACAGGGTTCTACGAGCAGTACTTC

j_call: TRBJ2-1
d_call: -
clone_size: -
v_call: TRBV2
cdr3_aa: CASSVVEGRPIYNEQFF
cdr3_nt: TGTGCCAGCAGTGTGGTAGAGGGCAGACCCATCTACAATGAGCAGTTCTTC

j_call: TRBJ1-1
d_call: -
clone_size: once
v_call: TRBV5-1
cdr3_aa: CASSLYSGVSGEAFF
cdr3_nt: TGCGCCAGCAGCCTGTACTCGGGGGTGTCGGGTGAAGCTTTCTTT

j_call: TRBJ2-1
d_call: TRBD1
clone_size: -
v_call: TRBV7-9
cdr3_aa: CASRTRDRTYNEQFF
cdr3_nt: TGTGCCAGCAGGACGCGGGACAGGACATACAATGAGCAGTTCTTC

j_call: TRBJ2-7
d_call: TRBD1
clone_size: few
v_call: TRBV11-2
cdr3_aa: CASSLPRQGVSEQYF
cdr3_nt: TGTGCCAGCAGCTTACCCAGGCAGGGGGTTTCCGAGCAGTACTTC

j_call: TRBJ1-6
d_call: TRBD1
clone_size: once
v_call: TRBV27
cdr3_aa: CASIRSTPGQGQGSPLHF
cdr3_nt: TGTGCCAGCATTCGGTCTACCCCGGGACAGGGGCAAGGTTCACCCCTCCACTTT

j_call: TRBJ1-1
d_call: -
clone_size: -
v_call: TRBV6-1
cdr3_aa: CASSRQLNTEAFF
cdr3_nt: TGTGCCAGCAGCAGACAGTTGAACACTGAAGCTTTCTTT

j_call: TRBJ2-7
d_call: -
clone_size: -
v_call: TRBV5-4
cdr3_aa: CASSFRQNSYEQYF
cdr3_nt: TGTGCCAGCAGCTTTCGACAGAACTCCTACGAGCAGTACTTC

j_call: TRBJ1-4
d_call: TRBD1
clone_size: -
v_call: TRBV25-1
cdr3_aa: CASRTGRVGGEKLFF
cdr3_nt: TGTGCCAGCAGGACAGGGAGAGTGGGAGGAGAAAAACTGTTTTTT

j_call: TRBJ2-7
d_call: -
clone_size: -
v_call: TRBV30
cdr3_aa: CAWTTAQSNSGPYEQYF
cdr3_nt: TGTGCCTGGACTACGGCCCAAAGTAACTCGGGTCCTTACGAGCAGTACTTC

j_call: TRBJ1-3
d_call: -
clone_size: -
v_call: TRBV7-2
cdr3_aa: CASSVTSVEAIYF
cdr3_nt: TGTGCCAGCAGCGTAACCTCTGTGGAGGCCATATATTTT

j_call: TRBJ2-1
d_call: -
clone_size: -
v_call: TRBV29-1
cdr3_aa: CSVGLKKEVGRGGNEQFF
cdr3_nt: TGCAGCGTTGGCCTGAAGAAAGAAGTGGGCAGAGGGGGCAATGAGCAGTTCTTC

j_call: TRBJ1-2
d_call: -
clone_size: -
v_call: TRBV27
cdr3_aa: CASSFYRPPSGYYGYTF
cdr3_nt: TGTGCCAGCAGTTTCTACAGGCCTCCCTCAGGGTACTATGGCTACACCTTC

j_call: TRBJ1-3
d_call: -
clone_size: -
v_call: TRBV25-1
cdr3_aa: CASSGMRGRNTIYF
cdr3_nt: TGTGCCAGCAGTGGGATGAGGGGGAGAAACACCATATATTTT

j_call: TRBJ1-1
d_call: -
clone_size: -
v_call: TRBV7-8
cdr3_aa: CASSLALGGTEAFF
cdr3_nt: TGTGCCAGCAGCTTAGCGCTGGGGGGCACTGAAGCTTTCTTT

j_call: TRBJ1-5
d_call: TRBD1
clone_size: -
v_call: TRBV4-2
cdr3_aa: CASSQEIPGQGYEQPQHF
cdr3_nt: TGTGCCAGCAGCCAAGAAATTCCGGGACAGGGCTACGAGCAGCCCCAGCATTTT

j_call: TRBJ1-2
d_call: -
clone_size: -
v_call: TRBV7-8
cdr3_aa: CASSLQGFFYGYTF
cdr3_nt: TGTGCCAGCAGCTTACAGGGTTTCTTCTATGGCTACACCTTC

j_call: TRBJ2-6
d_call: -
clone_size: -
v_call: TRBV6-1
cdr3_aa: CASNVTVSGANVLTF
cdr3_nt: TGTGCCAGCAATGTGACAGTCTCTGGGGCCAACGTCCTGACTTTC

j_call: TRBJ2-2
d_call: -
clone_size: -
v_call: TRBV9
cdr3_aa: CASSVPGAGELFF
cdr3_nt: TGTGCCAGCAGCGTCCCAGGGGCCGGGGAGCTGTTTTTT

j_call: TRBJ2-3
d_call: TRBD2
clone_size: -
v_call: TRBV7-2
cdr3_aa: CASSLAGRGGNTDTQYF
cdr3_nt: TGTGCCAGCAGCTTAGCCGGGCGGGGGGGCAACACAGATACGCAGTATTTT

j_call: TRBJ1-5
d_call: TRBD1
clone_size: -
v_call: TRBV25-1
cdr3_aa: CASSETTGEDQPQHF
cdr3_nt: TGTGCCAGCAGTGAGACTACAGGGGAGGATCAGCCCCAGCATTTT

j_call: TRBJ2-1
d_call: -
clone_size: -
v_call: TRBV27
cdr3_aa: CASSFTGREQFF
cdr3_nt: TGTGCCAGCAGTTTCACAGGAAGAGAGCAGTTCTTC

j_call: TRBJ1-1
d_call: -
clone_size: once
v_call: TRBV2
cdr3_aa: CASSPPEGNTEAFF
cdr3_nt: TGTGCCAGCAGCCCACCGGAGGGGAACACTGAAGCTTTCTTT

j_call: TRBJ1-6
d_call: -
clone_size: -
v_call: TRBV9
cdr3_aa: CASSVDSLDSRPLHF
cdr3_nt: TGTGCCAGCAGCGTAGATAGTCTGGATTCTAGACCCCTCCACTTT

j_call: TRBJ1-2
d_call: TRBD1
clone_size: once
v_call: TRBV28
cdr3_aa: CASSPRAGGIRYGYTF
cdr3_nt: TGTGCCAGCAGTCCGCGGGCAGGGGGCATTAGGTATGGCTACACCTTC

j_call: TRBJ2-5
d_call: -
clone_size: -
v_call: TRBV5-1
cdr3_aa: CASSPLKTQYF
cdr3_nt: TGCGCCAGCAGCCCCCTAAAGACCCAGTACTTC

j_call: TRBJ1-1
d_call: TRBD1
clone_size: once
v_call: TRBV10-3
cdr3_aa: CAIRKTGGKRGTEAFF
cdr3_nt: TGTGCCATCAGGAAGACAGGGGGCAAAAGGGGAACTGAAGCTTTCTTT

j_call: TRBJ2-3
d_call: -
clone_size: once
v_call: TRBV4-1
cdr3_aa: CASSQGSGSSTDTQYF
cdr3_nt: TGCGCCAGCAGCCAGGGTAGCGGCTCTAGCACAGATACGCAGTATTTT

j_call: TRBJ2-3
d_call: TRBD2
clone_size: -
v_call: TRBV10-2
cdr3_aa: CASRTGGAGDTQYF
cdr3_nt: TGCGCCAGCAGAACGGGGGGGGCGGGAGATACGCAGTATTTT

j_call: TRBJ1-6
d_call: -
clone_size: -
v_call: TRBV6-5
cdr3_aa: CASRGSNSPLHF
cdr3_nt: TGTGCCAGCCGCGGGTCCAATTCACCCCTCCACTTT

j_call: TRBJ1-2
d_call: TRBD1
clone_size: -
v_call: TRBV27
cdr3_aa: CASSKRQGYGYTF
cdr3_nt: TGTGCCAGCAGCAAGAGACAGGGCTATGGCTACACCTTC

j_call: TRBJ2-5
d_call: TRBD1
clone_size: -
v_call: TRBV5-1
cdr3_aa: CASSLDRTGRRETQYF
cdr3_nt: TGCGCCAGCAGCTTGGATCGGACAGGGCGTCGGGAGACCCAGTACTTC

j_call: TRBJ1-1
d_call: -
clone_size: -
v_call: TRBV6-5
cdr3_aa: CASSVKGLDTEAFF
cdr3_nt: TGTGCCAGCAGTGTTAAGGGGTTGGACACTGAAGCTTTCTTT

j_call: TRBJ2-3
d_call: TRBD2
clone_size: once
v_call: TRBV12-5
cdr3_aa: CASGPGVSGGTHVDTDTQYF
cdr3_nt: TGTGCTAGTGGCCCTGGGGTGAGCGGGGGGACCCACGTAGACACAGATACGCAGTATTTT

j_call: TRBJ1-1
d_call: -
clone_size: -
v_call: TRBV2
cdr3_aa: CASSPPGAAFF
cdr3_nt: TGTGCCAGCAGCCCTCCAGGGGCGGCTTTCTTT

j_call: TRBJ2-2
d_call: TRBD1
clone_size: -
v_call: TRBV29-1
cdr3_aa: CSVSRGQLTGELFF
cdr3_nt: TGCAGCGTTTCCAGGGGGCAACTCACCGGGGAGCTGTTTTTT

j_call: TRBJ1-1
d_call: TRBD1
clone_size: few
v_call: TRBV10-3
cdr3_aa: CAIRGTGGEDTEAFF
cdr3_nt: TGTGCCATCAGGGGGACAGGGGGTGAGGACACTGAAGCTTTCTTT

j_call: TRBJ2-7
d_call: -
clone_size: -
v_call: TRBV10-3
cdr3_aa: CAVTRESTYEQYF
cdr3_nt: TGTGCCGTGACCCGGGAAAGTACCTACGAGCAGTACTTC

j_call: TRBJ1-4
d_call: -
clone_size: -
v_call: TRBV7-2
cdr3_aa: CASSLALGATNEKLFF
cdr3_nt: TGTGCCAGCAGCTTAGCCCTCGGGGCAACTAATGAAAAACTGTTTTTT

j_call: TRBJ2-5
d_call: -
clone_size: -
v_call: TRBV19
cdr3_aa: CASSPKGAGGETQYF
cdr3_nt: TGTGCCAGTAGTCCCAAAGGGGCCGGCGGCGAGACCCAGTACTTC

j_call: TRBJ1-5
d_call: TRBD1
clone_size: -
v_call: TRBV11-2
cdr3_aa: CASSLAGGSNQPQHF
cdr3_nt: TGTGCCAGCAGCTTAGCAGGGGGTAGCAATCAGCCCCAGCATTTT

j_call: TRBJ2-1
d_call: TRBD2
clone_size: -
v_call: TRBV11-2
cdr3_aa: CASSDPPGGPGVYNEQFF
cdr3_nt: TGTGCCAGCAGCGACCCGCCGGGGGGGCCGGGGGTATACAATGAGCAGTTCTTC

j_call: TRBJ1-6
d_call: -
clone_size: -
v_call: TRBV10-3
cdr3_aa: CAISESALGQLYNSPLHF
cdr3_nt: TGTGCCATCAGTGAGTCAGCCTTAGGACAGCTTTATAATTCACCCCTCCACTTT

j_call: TRBJ1-4
d_call: -
clone_size: -
v_call: TRBV5-6
cdr3_aa: CASSHQDKNEKLFF
cdr3_nt: TGTGCCAGCAGCCATCAAGACAAGAATGAAAAACTGTTTTTT

j_call: TRBJ1-2
d_call: TRBD1
clone_size: -
v_call: TRBV27
cdr3_aa: CASSPGTGGGRGYTF
cdr3_nt: TGTGCCAGCAGTCCTGGGACAGGGGGCGGGAGAGGCTACACCTTC

j_call: TRBJ1-2
d_call: TRBD1
clone_size: -
v_call: TRBV4-3
cdr3_aa: CASSPPLQGGGGYTF
cdr3_nt: TGCGCCAGCAGCCCCCCTCTTCAGGGGGGTGGTGGCTACACCTTC